A selection of T cell receptor beta chains follows, all from one sample in a study of cytomegalovirus exposure and HLA in healthy donors. TCRdb's copy holds only in-frame clones and misses some; the assay was immunoSEQ multiplex PCR. The sample consists of around 89,000 clones, about 70% of them appearing once. The sample taken for sequencing was PBMCs. These receptors all stem from a man in his forties in good health and CMV-seronegative. Both conserved end residues are part of each CDR3. Fields, in order: V gene, clone size, D gene, J gene, CDR3 DNA, CDR3 protein. The D gene is left open where the match is weak. The size field is filled for only some rows; it gives once, few, many or a size class.

>TRBV6-5|once|TRBD1|TRBJ1-5
TGTGCCAGCAGTGTCGGACAGGGAGGTTGGCAGCCCCAGCATTTT
CASSVGQGGWQPQHF
>TRBV6-5|-|-|TRBJ2-1
TGTGCCAGCAGTTACTGGGGGGGGGCGTTCTTC
CASSYWGGAFF
>TRBV13|-|TRBD1|TRBJ1-4
TGTGCCAGCAGCGATCGACAGGGTGAAAAACTGTTTTTT
CASSDRQGEKLFF
>TRBV9|-|-|TRBJ2-1
TGTGCCAGCAGCTCGCCCGGGCAGGGATACTACAATGAGCAGTTCTTC
CASSSPGQGYYNEQFF
>TRBV30|-|-|TRBJ2-2
TGTGCCTGGAGTGTCGCGGGCACCGGGGAGCTGTTTTTT
CAWSVAGTGELFF
>TRBV19|-|-|TRBJ1-1
TGTGCCAGTGCTACTACTTGGAAGAACACTGAAGCTTTCTTT
CASATTWKNTEAFF
>TRBV21-1|-|-|TRBJ1-2
TGTGCCAGCAGCAAGGGACAGGGTTATGGCTACACCTTC
CASSKGQGYGYTF
>TRBV5-4|-|TRBD1|TRBJ1-1
TGTGCCAGCAGCCGTGGGACAGGCACTGAAGCTTTCTTT
CASSRGTGTEAFF
>TRBV7-9|few|-|TRBJ2-2
TGTGCCAGCAGCGCCAACTTAGGGGGGGGGCAGAACACCGGGGAGCTGTTTTTT
CASSANLGGGQNTGELFF
>TRBV10-3|-|-|TRBJ1-6
TGTGCCATCAAGGGACTGACAAATTCACCCCTCCACTTT
CAIKGLTNSPLHF
>TRBV7-3|-|TRBD1|TRBJ1-5
TGTGCCAGCAACATGACCGGGACAGGGCTCAATCAGCCCCAGCATTTT
CASNMTGTGLNQPQHF
>TRBV7-9|-|-|TRBJ2-7
TGTGCCAGCGGTTGGGGGCAGGGGTTATCCTACGAGCAGTACTTC
CASGWGQGLSYEQYF
>TRBV27|-|-|TRBJ1-2
TGTGCCAGCAGTGTCAAGGCGGACACCCAGGCAGTGATTTCGAGGTACACCTTC
CASSVKADTQAVISRYTF
>TRBV27|-|-|TRBJ2-6
TGTGCCAGCAGTTTCAGCTCTGGGGCTAACGTCCTGACTTTC
CASSFSSGANVLTF
>TRBV6-5|-|-|TRBJ1-2
TGTGCCAGCAGTTACCTACAGAACTATGGCTACACCTTC
CASSYLQNYGYTF
>TRBV4-1|-|TRBD1|TRBJ1-5
TGCGCCAGCAGCCAAACCGGGACAGTCAGCAATCAGCCCCAGCATTTT
CASSQTGTVSNQPQHF
>TRBV5-4|-|TRBD2|TRBJ2-3
TGTGCCAGCAGCTTGGGAGCGGGGGGGCGTCAAGATACGCAGTATTTT
CASSLGAGGRQDTQYF
>TRBV29-1|-|TRBD2|TRBJ2-1
TGCAGCGTTTCAGCGGGACTTTTGAACAATGAGCAGTTCTTC
CSVSAGLLNNEQFF
>TRBV29-1|few|-|TRBJ2-4
TGCAGCGTTGAAGGAGGGGTGACAGGAGGAAACATTCAGTACTTC
CSVEGGVTGGNIQYF
>TRBV6-5|-|TRBD1|TRBJ1-5
TGTGCCAGCAGACAAGGGACAGAAAATCAGCCCCAGCATTTT
CASRQGTENQPQHF
>TRBV6-1|-|TRBD1|TRBJ1-2
TGTGCCAGTAAGAGGGGGCTGGACTATGGCTACACCTTC
CASKRGLDYGYTF
>TRBV7-9|-|TRBD1|TRBJ1-5
TGTGCCACCGGTATGTCGGGGGACAGTCAGCCCCAGCATTTT
CATGMSGDSQPQHF
>TRBV4-1|-|TRBD2|TRBJ2-7
TGCGCCAGCAGCCGCGGGGGTTACGAGCAGTACTTC
CASSRGGYEQYF
>TRBV15|-|-|TRBJ1-2
TGTGCCACCAGCCGCGACGTCGGGACACTTATAGGCTACACCTTC
CATSRDVGTLIGYTF
>TRBV6-5|-|-|TRBJ1-3
TGTGCCAGCAGTTACTCGGGGGGCTCTGGAAACACCATATATTTT
CASSYSGGSGNTIYF
>TRBV29-1|-|-|TRBJ1-5
TGCAGCGTTGGCGGGGGTAATCAGCCCCAGCATTTT
CSVGGGNQPQHF
>TRBV5-1|-|TRBD2|TRBJ2-1
TGCGCCAGCACCGAGGTGGGGCGGGGGGAGAGCAATGAGCAGTTCTTC
CASTEVGRGESNEQFF
>TRBV6-1|-|TRBD1|TRBJ1-5
TGTGCCAGCAGAAGAACAGGGGGCAGCAATCAGCCCCAGCATTTT
CASRRTGGSNQPQHF
>TRBV6-5|-|-|TRBJ1-4
TGTGCCAGCAGTCCGACAATGACTAATGAAAAACTGCTTTTT
CASSPTMTNEKLLF
>TRBV18|-|-|TRBJ2-4
TGTGCCAGCTCCTCTGGACGGTTCCGGGGGAACAGCATTCAGTACTTC
CASSSGRFRGNSIQYF
>TRBV13|-|TRBD1|TRBJ2-7
TGTGCCAGCAGCCATCAGGACAGGGGCGACGAGCAGTACTTC
CASSHQDRGDEQYF
>TRBV6-1|-|-|TRBJ1-4
TGTGCCAGCAAAAGGGGGAACTTACCAAGTGAAAAACTGTTTTTT
CASKRGNLPSEKLFF
>TRBV6-5|few|TRBD2|TRBJ2-1
TGTGCCAGCAAGGCTAGCGGGGCCGCTGGGGAGTTCTTC
CASKASGAAGEFF
>TRBV27|few|TRBD1|TRBJ1-2
TGTGCCAGCAGAGGGATAAAGAGGTCTCACAGGGGGCTAGGAGGCTACACCTTC
CASRGIKRSHRGLGGYTF
>TRBV15|-|TRBD2|TRBJ2-3
TGTGCCACCTCACCAGGTAGCGGGGACACAGATACGCAGTATTTT
CATSPGSGDTDTQYF
>TRBV18|-|-|TRBJ1-1
TGTGCCAGCTCACCCAGGCGGGAGAACACTGAAGCTTTCTTT
CASSPRRENTEAFF
>TRBV28|few|-|TRBJ1-1
TGTGCCAGTGGCCACACTGAAGCTTTCTTT
CASGHTEAFF
>TRBV7-2|-|TRBD2|TRBJ2-5
TGTGCCAGCAGCTTAGGGTTTAGCGGGGGCTCTTTCCAAGAGACCCAGTACTTC
CASSLGFSGGSFQETQYF
>TRBV7-8|-|-|TRBJ2-7
TGTGCCAGCAGCCCTTCCCCGGGGGGCACCTACGAGCAGTACTTC
CASSPSPGGTYEQYF
>TRBV19|-|TRBD2|TRBJ2-1
TGTGCCAGTAGTATAGTGGGCGGGGGGGGGTTCAATGAGCAGTTCTTC
CASSIVGGGGFNEQFF
>TRBV29-1|-|TRBD2|TRBJ2-1
TGCAGCGCTACTAGCGGGGGGTGTGAGCAGTTCTTC
CSATSGGCEQFF
>TRBV19|once|-|TRBJ1-1
TGTGCCAGTAGACCCGGGGGGCGCATGAACACTGAAGCTTTCTTT
CASRPGGRMNTEAFF
>TRBV14|-|TRBD1|TRBJ1-1
TGTGCCAGCAGCCAAGATTGGGACAGGTCCGGGAACACTGAAGCTTTCTTT
CASSQDWDRSGNTEAFF
>TRBV2|-|-|TRBJ2-1
TGTGCCAGCAGTGTTGCCGGGCTAGCGAGGACCTACAATGAGCAGTTCTTC
CASSVAGLARTYNEQFF
>TRBV7-9|-|TRBD1|TRBJ1-1
TGTGCCGCAGAAAGTCGGGACAGGGGGTTCACTGAAGCTTTCTTT
CAAESRDRGFTEAFF
>TRBV14|-|TRBD2|TRBJ2-2
TGTGCCAGCAGCTCCTTAGCGGGGGTGACCGGGGAGCTGTTTTTT
CASSSLAGVTGELFF
>TRBV27|-|-|TRBJ2-7
TGTGCCAGCAGTTTAAATCATTACGAGCAGTACTTC
CASSLNHYEQYF
>TRBV9|-|TRBD1|TRBJ1-6
TGTGCCAGCAGCGTGGACAGGGGGAATTCACCCCTCCACTTT
CASSVDRGNSPLHF
>TRBV5-1|few|-|TRBJ1-1
TGCGCCAGCCGCTCCAGTCTGAACACTGAAGCTTTCTTT
CASRSSLNTEAFF
>TRBV6-1|-|TRBD2|TRBJ2-1
TGTGCCACTAATAGCGGGCACCCCTACAATGAGCAGTTCTTC
CATNSGHPYNEQFF
>TRBV15|-|TRBD1|TRBJ1-2
TGTGCCACCAGCGCCCGGACAGGTTCCAACTATGGCTACACCTTC
CATSARTGSNYGYTF
>TRBV7-6|-|TRBD1|TRBJ1-2
TGTGCCAGCAGAAAGGGACAGGGGTATGGCTACACCTTC
CASRKGQGYGYTF
>TRBV5-6|-|-|TRBJ2-7
TGTGCCAGCAGCTTGGGGGGGGTAGGGCCCTACGAGCAGTACTTC
CASSLGGVGPYEQYF
>TRBV10-3|-|-|TRBJ1-1
TGTGCCATCAGTGACTGGGGAGGTACAATGAACACTGAAGCTTTCTTT
CAISDWGGTMNTEAFF
>TRBV28|-|-|TRBJ1-2
TGTGCCAGCAGATTGGCGGGAGGGCACAGCTATGGCTACACCTTC
CASRLAGGHSYGYTF
>TRBV14|-|-|TRBJ2-7
TGTGCCAGCAGCCAAGGACACGGGGAGTCCTACGAGCAGTACTTC
CASSQGHGESYEQYF
>TRBV4-3|once|-|TRBJ1-5
TGCGCCAGCAGCCAAGAAGCCCAACAGGTTGGCCAGCCCCAGCATTTT
CASSQEAQQVGQPQHF